These T cell receptor beta chains were read from a single sample in a study of blood T cell repertoires in COVID-19. Some clones are missing from TCRdb's copy, which holds only in-frame ones; the method was immunoSEQ multiplex PCR. The repertoire holds tens of thousands of clones, with approximately 88% as singletons. Sequencing used peripheral blood. The receptor source for this set is a human donor in a cohort sampled during active COVID-19. CDR3s include the opening cysteine and the closing phenylalanine or tryptophan. A D gene is named only where the DNA matches it firmly. The size field is filled for only some rows; it gives once, few, many or a size class.

j_call: TRBJ2-6
d_call: -
clone_size: -
v_call: TRBV18
cdr3_aa: CASSLDRPSGANVLTF
cdr3_nt: TGTGCCAGCTCGCTTGACAGGCCTTCTGGGGCCAACGTCCTGACTTTC

j_call: TRBJ2-7
d_call: TRBD2
clone_size: once
v_call: TRBV7-2
cdr3_aa: CASRQNPSGGGEQYF
cdr3_nt: TGTGCCAGCAGACAGAACCCTAGCGGGGGGGGAGAGCAGTACTTC

j_call: TRBJ2-7
d_call: -
clone_size: few
v_call: TRBV7-6
cdr3_aa: CASSLSAARDEQYF
cdr3_nt: TGTGCCAGCAGCTTAAGTGCGGCCAGGGACGAGCAGTACTTC

j_call: TRBJ1-4
d_call: -
clone_size: once
v_call: TRBV5-4
cdr3_aa: CASSEGSEKLFF
cdr3_nt: TGTGCCAGCAGTGAGGGCAGTGAAAAACTGTTTTTT

j_call: TRBJ1-6
d_call: -
clone_size: -
v_call: TRBV6-5
cdr3_aa: CASSYEVNSPLHF
cdr3_nt: TGTGCCAGCAGTTACGAGGTTAATTCACCCCTCCACTTT

j_call: TRBJ2-7
d_call: -
clone_size: once
v_call: TRBV7-9
cdr3_aa: CASSLAGPHREPNF
cdr3_nt: TGTGCCAGCAGCTTAGCCGGCCCACACAGGGAACCTAACTTC

j_call: TRBJ2-1
d_call: -
clone_size: -
v_call: TRBV12-3/TRBV12-4
cdr3_aa: CASTHQWNEQFF
cdr3_nt: TGTGCCAGCACCCACCAGTGGAATGAGCAGTTCTTC

j_call: TRBJ2-7
d_call: -
clone_size: once
v_call: TRBV19
cdr3_aa: CASSMPELNPYEQYF
cdr3_nt: TGTGCCAGTAGTATGCCCGAGTTGAATCCCTACGAGCAGTACTTC

j_call: TRBJ2-4
d_call: TRBD2
clone_size: once
v_call: TRBV4-2
cdr3_aa: CASSQELLAVKNIQYF
cdr3_nt: TGTGCCAGCAGCCAAGAACTACTAGCGGTCAAAAACATTCAGTACTTC

j_call: TRBJ2-1
d_call: -
clone_size: once
v_call: TRBV13
cdr3_aa: CASSLGQGGLPNNEQFF
cdr3_nt: TGTGCCAGCAGCTTAGGACAGGGGGGACTACCTAACAATGAGCAGTTCTTC

j_call: TRBJ1-5
d_call: -
clone_size: -
v_call: TRBV28
cdr3_aa: CASTPPLTGSNSNQPQHF
cdr3_nt: TGTGCCAGCACCCCCCCCCTGACGGGTAGTAATAGCAATCAGCCCCAGCATTTT

j_call: TRBJ1-2
d_call: TRBD1
clone_size: -
v_call: TRBV5-1
cdr3_aa: CASSFTGGNSYGYTF
cdr3_nt: TGCGCCAGCAGCTTCACAGGGGGTAATAGCTATGGCTACACCTTC

j_call: TRBJ2-5
d_call: -
clone_size: -
v_call: TRBV7-9
cdr3_aa: CASSLHGMVGTQYF
cdr3_nt: TGTGCCAGCAGCTTACACGGGATGGTTGGGACCCAGTACTTC

j_call: TRBJ2-1
d_call: -
clone_size: -
v_call: TRBV11-2
cdr3_aa: CASSLGFGGEQFF
cdr3_nt: TGTGCCAGCAGCTTAGGATTTGGGGGGGAGCAGTTCTTC

j_call: TRBJ1-2
d_call: TRBD1
clone_size: -
v_call: TRBV2
cdr3_aa: CASRTGQDYGYTF
cdr3_nt: TGTGCCAGCAGGACCGGACAGGACTATGGCTACACCTTC

j_call: TRBJ2-7
d_call: -
clone_size: -
v_call: TRBV14
cdr3_aa: CASSQVAWSSYEQYF
cdr3_nt: TGTGCCAGCAGCCAGGTAGCGTGGAGCTCCTACGAGCAGTACTTC

j_call: TRBJ2-7
d_call: -
clone_size: -
v_call: TRBV5-3
cdr3_aa: CARSFRQREQYF
cdr3_nt: TGTGCCAGAAGCTTCCGGCAGCGCGAGCAGTACTTC

j_call: TRBJ2-1
d_call: -
clone_size: -
v_call: TRBV7-9
cdr3_aa: CASSSIKGGDNEQFF
cdr3_nt: TGTGCCAGCAGCTCAATAAAAGGAGGGGACAATGAGCAGTTCTTC

j_call: TRBJ2-5
d_call: -
clone_size: -
v_call: TRBV12-3/TRBV12-4
cdr3_aa: CASSPTWETQYF
cdr3_nt: TGTGCCAGCAGCCCGACTTGGGAGACCCAGTACTTC

j_call: TRBJ2-7
d_call: TRBD2
clone_size: few
v_call: TRBV27
cdr3_aa: CASRLAGENEQYF
cdr3_nt: TGTGCCAGCAGACTAGCGGGAGAGAACGAGCAGTACTTC

j_call: TRBJ2-7
d_call: -
clone_size: -
v_call: TRBV4-3
cdr3_aa: CASSQMSRSSSEQYF
cdr3_nt: TGCGCCAGCAGCCAAATGTCTAGGAGCTCCTCCGAGCAGTACTTC

j_call: TRBJ2-6
d_call: -
clone_size: -
v_call: TRBV7-6
cdr3_aa: CASSLGRGANVLTF
cdr3_nt: TGTGCCAGCAGCTTAGGGCGGGGGGCCAACGTCCTGACTTTC

j_call: TRBJ1-2
d_call: -
clone_size: -
v_call: TRBV29-1
cdr3_aa: CSVEMFAGPGGGYTF
cdr3_nt: TGCAGCGTTGAGATGTTTGCGGGCCCCGGAGGTGGCTACACCTTC

j_call: TRBJ2-7
d_call: TRBD2
clone_size: -
v_call: TRBV6-2/TRBV6-3
cdr3_aa: CASSDLAGGYEQYF
cdr3_nt: TGTGCCAGCAGCGACCTAGCGGGTGGGTACGAGCAGTACTTC

j_call: TRBJ1-2
d_call: TRBD1
clone_size: -
v_call: TRBV27
cdr3_aa: CASSPRQGAYGYTF
cdr3_nt: TGTGCCAGCAGTCCTCGACAGGGTGCGTATGGCTACACCTTC

j_call: TRBJ2-7
d_call: -
clone_size: -
v_call: TRBV28
cdr3_aa: CASSPSGRIAGTYEQYF
cdr3_nt: TGTGCCAGCAGTCCGTCGGGACGAATTGCGGGGACCTACGAGCAGTACTTC

j_call: TRBJ2-7
d_call: -
clone_size: -
v_call: TRBV18
cdr3_aa: CASSRTELYEQYF
cdr3_nt: TGTGCCAGCTCCAGGACAGAACTCTACGAGCAGTACTTC

j_call: TRBJ2-3
d_call: TRBD2
clone_size: -
v_call: TRBV7-6
cdr3_aa: CASSSSGTQYF
cdr3_nt: TGTGCCAGCAGCTCTAGCGGTACGCAGTATTTT

j_call: TRBJ2-7
d_call: TRBD1
clone_size: -
v_call: TRBV27
cdr3_aa: CASSSGQAPSYEQYF
cdr3_nt: TGTGCCAGCAGTTCCGGACAGGCTCCTTCCTACGAGCAGTACTTC

j_call: TRBJ2-2
d_call: TRBD1
clone_size: -
v_call: TRBV7-2
cdr3_aa: CASRSTGAATGELFF
cdr3_nt: TGTGCCAGCAGGTCGACAGGGGCTGCCACCGGGGAGCTGTTTTTT

j_call: TRBJ2-7
d_call: TRBD1
clone_size: -
v_call: TRBV28
cdr3_aa: CASSLWRTGPTREQYF
cdr3_nt: TGTGCCAGCAGTTTATGGAGGACAGGTCCAACTAGGGAGCAGTACTTC

j_call: TRBJ1-5
d_call: -
clone_size: few
v_call: TRBV4-2
cdr3_aa: CASSQETGNNQPQHF
cdr3_nt: TGTGCCAGCAGCCAAGAAACGGGAAACAATCAGCCCCAGCATTTT

j_call: TRBJ2-1
d_call: TRBD1
clone_size: -
v_call: TRBV4-1
cdr3_aa: CASSPLRGPDEQFF
cdr3_nt: TGCGCCAGCAGCCCTCTTAGGGGGCCCGATGAGCAGTTCTTC

j_call: TRBJ2-1
d_call: TRBD2
clone_size: -
v_call: TRBV19
cdr3_aa: CASKVASGGFNEQFF
cdr3_nt: TGTGCCAGTAAAGTGGCTAGCGGGGGCTTCAATGAGCAGTTCTTC

j_call: TRBJ1-4
d_call: -
clone_size: -
v_call: TRBV11-2
cdr3_aa: CASSLIKGATNEKLFF
cdr3_nt: TGTGCCAGCAGCTTAATTAAGGGGGCAACTAATGAAAAACTGTTTTTT

j_call: TRBJ1-3
d_call: TRBD1
clone_size: -
v_call: TRBV28
cdr3_aa: CASRRRQGHFSGNTIYF
cdr3_nt: TGTGCCAGCAGACGACGACAGGGGCACTTCTCTGGAAACACCATATATTTT

j_call: TRBJ1-3
d_call: -
clone_size: -
v_call: TRBV28
cdr3_aa: CASSNGGASGNTIYF
cdr3_nt: TGTGCCAGCAGTAATGGGGGGGCTTCTGGAAACACCATATATTTT

j_call: TRBJ2-3
d_call: TRBD1
clone_size: -
v_call: TRBV29-1
cdr3_aa: CSIGQGPDTQYF
cdr3_nt: TGCAGCATAGGACAGGGACCAGATACGCAGTATTTT

j_call: TRBJ2-2
d_call: -
clone_size: -
v_call: TRBV3-1/TRBV3-2
cdr3_aa: CASTAGGYRELFF
cdr3_nt: TGTGCCAGCACTGCAGGAGGGTATAGGGAGCTGTTTTTT

j_call: TRBJ1-1
d_call: TRBD1
clone_size: -
v_call: TRBV28
cdr3_aa: CASRTTGAVTEAFF
cdr3_nt: TGTGCCAGCAGAACGACAGGGGCCGTCACTGAAGCTTTCTTT

j_call: TRBJ1-1
d_call: -
clone_size: -
v_call: TRBV28
cdr3_aa: CATKSGLAVTEAFF
cdr3_nt: TGTGCGACAAAGTCAGGCCTGGCCGTCACTGAAGCTTTCTTT

j_call: TRBJ2-7
d_call: TRBD2
clone_size: -
v_call: TRBV18
cdr3_aa: CASSPGSGGTYEQYF
cdr3_nt: TGTGCCAGCTCACCTGGTAGCGGGGGTACCTACGAGCAGTACTTC

j_call: TRBJ2-7
d_call: TRBD2
clone_size: -
v_call: TRBV9
cdr3_aa: CASSPSGLAGAVEQYF
cdr3_nt: TGTGCCAGCAGCCCCTCGGGACTAGCGGGAGCGGTCGAGCAGTACTTC

j_call: TRBJ2-5
d_call: TRBD1
clone_size: -
v_call: TRBV11-2
cdr3_aa: CASRGQSGKTQYF
cdr3_nt: TGTGCCAGCAGGGGACAGTCTGGGAAGACCCAGTACTTC

j_call: TRBJ1-4
d_call: -
clone_size: -
v_call: TRBV4-2
cdr3_aa: CASSQIPLEKTGGKLFF
cdr3_nt: TGTGCCAGCAGCCAAATTCCTTTAGAAAAGACAGGCGGAAAACTGTTTTTT

j_call: TRBJ1-5
d_call: -
clone_size: -
v_call: TRBV6-6
cdr3_aa: CASSPTLGSLSNQPQHF
cdr3_nt: TGTGCCAGCAGTCCTACCCTCGGTTCTCTTAGCAATCAGCCCCAGCATTTT